A selection of T cell receptor beta chains follows, all from one sample in a study of T cell responses to AZD1222 COVID-19 vaccine. Clones were sequenced by immunoSEQ multiplex PCR, and TCRdb holds only the in-frame ones, with some missing. The table has 150,000 to 190,000 clones, over 80% seen once. Material: peripheral blood, obtained 28 days after the second AZD1222 dose. These TCRs come from an adult who received the AZD1222 COVID-19 vaccine. Each CDR3 is given with its conserved first and last residue. Each record gives: D gene, V gene, J gene, clone size, CDR3 length, CDR3 protein, CDR3 DNA. A D gene is named only where the DNA matches it firmly. The size entry is marked missing in some rows and otherwise reads once, few, many or a size class.

d_gene: -
v_gene: TRBV2
j_gene: TRBJ2-3
abundance: -
len: 13
CDR3aa: CASLLGAGDTQYF
CDR3nt: TGTGCCAGCTTGCTCGGGGCGGGGGATACGCAGTATTTT

d_gene: TRBD1
v_gene: TRBV18
j_gene: TRBJ2-7
abundance: -
len: 16
CDR3aa: CASSPTGSGGTHEQYF
CDR3nt: TGTGCCAGCTCACCCACCGGATCAGGGGGCACCCACGAGCAGTACTTC

d_gene: -
v_gene: TRBV5-6
j_gene: TRBJ2-2
abundance: -
len: 15
CDR3aa: CASSLFQGNTGELFF
CDR3nt: TGTGCCAGCAGCTTGTTCCAGGGGAATACCGGGGAGCTGTTTTTT

d_gene: -
v_gene: TRBV25-1
j_gene: TRBJ2-3
abundance: -
len: 14
CDR3aa: CASSEGQLTDTQYF
CDR3nt: TGTGCCAGCAGTGAGGGACAACTCACAGATACGCAGTATTTT

d_gene: -
v_gene: TRBV12-3/TRBV12-4
j_gene: TRBJ1-2
abundance: -
len: 13
CDR3aa: CASTLRGAYGYTF
CDR3nt: TGTGCCAGCACCCTTCGGGGGGCTTATGGCTACACCTTC

d_gene: TRBD2
v_gene: TRBV15
j_gene: TRBJ2-7
abundance: -
len: 15
CDR3aa: CATSRGGDYYYEQYF
CDR3nt: TGTGCCACCAGCAGAGGTGGGGACTATTACTACGAGCAGTACTTC

d_gene: -
v_gene: TRBV2
j_gene: TRBJ2-7
abundance: -
len: 12
CDR3aa: CASGGQSYEQYF
CDR3nt: TGTGCCAGCGGGGGGCAGAGCTACGAGCAGTACTTC

d_gene: -
v_gene: TRBV28
j_gene: TRBJ1-1
abundance: -
len: 15
CDR3aa: CASSLIGTTNTEAFF
CDR3nt: TGTGCCAGCAGTTTGATTGGGACAACTAACACTGAAGCTTTCTTT

d_gene: TRBD1
v_gene: TRBV19
j_gene: TRBJ2-7
abundance: -
len: 15
CDR3aa: CASSRTNGQGYEQYF
CDR3nt: TGTGCCAGTAGTCGGACAAATGGACAGGGCTACGAGCAGTACTTC

d_gene: -
v_gene: TRBV27
j_gene: TRBJ1-6
abundance: -
len: 13
CDR3aa: CASNRDGNSPLHF
CDR3nt: TGTGCCAGCAATCGGGACGGGAATTCACCCCTCCACTTT

d_gene: -
v_gene: TRBV14
j_gene: TRBJ2-3
abundance: -
len: 11
CDR3aa: CASSHRDTQYF
CDR3nt: TGTGCCAGCAGCCATCGTGATACGCAGTATTTT

d_gene: -
v_gene: TRBV6-5
j_gene: TRBJ2-3
abundance: -
len: 14
CDR3aa: CASSYSTPRGTQYF
CDR3nt: TGTGCCAGCAGTTATTCGACTCCCAGGGGAACGCAGTATTTT

d_gene: -
v_gene: TRBV19
j_gene: TRBJ2-2
abundance: -
len: 13
CDR3aa: CASSGRGAGELFF
CDR3nt: TGTGCCAGTAGCGGGAGAGGAGCCGGGGAGCTGTTTTTT

d_gene: -
v_gene: TRBV5-6
j_gene: TRBJ2-2
abundance: -
len: 15
CDR3aa: CASSLVASKAGELFF
CDR3nt: TGTGCCAGCAGCTTGGTGGCTAGTAAGGCCGGGGAGCTGTTTTTT

d_gene: -
v_gene: TRBV9
j_gene: TRBJ1-1
abundance: -
len: 14
CDR3aa: CASSVDLVNTEAFF
CDR3nt: TGTGCCAGCAGCGTAGACCTGGTGAACACTGAAGCTTTCTTT

d_gene: TRBD1
v_gene: TRBV19
j_gene: TRBJ1-3
abundance: -
len: 14
CDR3aa: CASRIDRGGNTIYF
CDR3nt: TGTGCCAGTAGAATCGACAGGGGTGGAAACACCATATATTTT

d_gene: TRBD2
v_gene: TRBV20-1
j_gene: TRBJ2-2
abundance: once
len: 14
CDR3aa: CSASIAGLTGELFF
CDR3nt: TGCAGTGCTAGTATAGCGGGACTTACCGGGGAGCTGTTTTTT

d_gene: TRBD1
v_gene: TRBV2
j_gene: TRBJ1-1
abundance: -
len: 14
CDR3aa: CASRNTGAGTEAFF
CDR3nt: TGTGCCAGCAGAAACACAGGGGCTGGGACTGAAGCTTTCTTT

d_gene: TRBD1
v_gene: TRBV4-3
j_gene: TRBJ1-4
abundance: -
len: 16
CDR3aa: CASSQGENRGNEKLFF
CDR3nt: TGCGCCAGCAGCCAAGGGGAAAACAGGGGTAATGAAAAACTGTTTTTT

d_gene: TRBD1
v_gene: TRBV12-5
j_gene: TRBJ2-2
abundance: -
len: 15
CDR3aa: CASGLDRGNTGELFF
CDR3nt: TGTGCTAGTGGTTTGGACAGGGGGAACACCGGGGAGCTGTTTTTT

d_gene: -
v_gene: TRBV29-1
j_gene: TRBJ1-4
abundance: -
len: 14
CDR3aa: CSVEDGGGNEKLFF
CDR3nt: TGCAGCGTTGAAGATGGGGGGGGAAATGAAAAACTGTTTTTT

d_gene: -
v_gene: TRBV2
j_gene: TRBJ2-7
abundance: -
len: 14
CDR3aa: CASSNRGGSYEQYF
CDR3nt: TGTGCCAGCAGTAACCGTGGGGGGTCCTACGAGCAGTACTTC

d_gene: TRBD1
v_gene: TRBV5-1
j_gene: TRBJ2-3
abundance: -
len: 15
CDR3aa: CASSFRDSSTDTQYF
CDR3nt: TGCGCCAGCAGCTTCCGGGACAGTAGCACAGATACGCAGTATTTT

d_gene: TRBD1
v_gene: TRBV29-1
j_gene: TRBJ1-4
abundance: -
len: 13
CDR3aa: CSVETGPNEKLFF
CDR3nt: TGCAGCGTTGAGACAGGGCCTAATGAAAAACTGTTTTTT

d_gene: -
v_gene: TRBV28
j_gene: TRBJ1-2
abundance: -
len: 14
CDR3aa: CASSFPPPDYGYTF
CDR3nt: TGTGCCAGCAGTTTCCCACCCCCAGACTATGGCTACACCTTC

d_gene: TRBD1
v_gene: TRBV29-1
j_gene: TRBJ2-3
abundance: few
len: 14
CDR3aa: CSVGGPGGTDTQYF
CDR3nt: TGCAGCGTTGGGGGGCCAGGGGGTACAGATACGCAGTATTTT

d_gene: TRBD1
v_gene: TRBV7-2
j_gene: TRBJ1-4
abundance: -
len: 15
CDR3aa: CASSSGTGVGEKLFF
CDR3nt: TGTGCCAGCAGCTCGGGGACAGGGGTTGGTGAAAAACTGTTTTTT

d_gene: TRBD1
v_gene: TRBV5-4
j_gene: TRBJ2-1
abundance: -
len: 13
CDR3aa: CASSLDRGDEQFF
CDR3nt: TGTGCCAGCAGCTTGGACAGGGGTGATGAGCAGTTCTTC

d_gene: TRBD1
v_gene: TRBV5-4
j_gene: TRBJ1-3
abundance: -
len: 14
CDR3aa: CATRKDRGGNTIYF
CDR3nt: TGTGCCACCCGTAAGGACAGGGGTGGAAACACCATATATTTT

d_gene: TRBD2
v_gene: TRBV19
j_gene: TRBJ2-6
abundance: -
len: 18
CDR3aa: CASSHSGRVSSGANVLTF
CDR3nt: TGTGCCAGTAGTCATAGCGGGAGGGTATCCTCTGGGGCCAACGTCCTGACTTTC

d_gene: TRBD1
v_gene: TRBV5-4
j_gene: TRBJ2-7
abundance: -
len: 14
CDR3aa: CASSWDSGTYEQYF
CDR3nt: TGTGCCAGCAGTTGGGACAGTGGGACCTACGAGCAGTACTTC

d_gene: -
v_gene: TRBV2
j_gene: TRBJ2-3
abundance: -
len: 12
CDR3aa: CASRSDTDTQYF
CDR3nt: TGTGCCAGCAGGTCCGACACAGATACGCAGTATTTT

d_gene: -
v_gene: TRBV7-2
j_gene: TRBJ1-6
abundance: -
len: 14
CDR3aa: CASSLALTNSPLHF
CDR3nt: TGTGCCAGCAGCTTAGCCCTGACTAATTCACCCCTCCACTTT

d_gene: -
v_gene: TRBV6-5
j_gene: TRBJ2-5
abundance: -
len: 13
CDR3aa: CASSYPGTETQYF
CDR3nt: TGTGCCAGCAGTTACCCGGGGACGGAGACCCAGTACTTC

d_gene: TRBD2
v_gene: TRBV7-8
j_gene: TRBJ2-7
abundance: -
len: 16
CDR3aa: CASSPLAGDKSYEQYF
CDR3nt: TGTGCCAGCAGCCCCCTAGCGGGAGACAAGTCCTACGAGCAGTACTTC

d_gene: TRBD2
v_gene: TRBV6-2/TRBV6-3
j_gene: TRBJ2-3
abundance: once
len: 19
CDR3aa: CASSYMGLAGAGHQDTQYF
CDR3nt: TGTGCCAGCAGTTACATGGGACTAGCGGGAGCCGGGCATCAAGATACGCAGTATTTT

d_gene: -
v_gene: TRBV10-3
j_gene: TRBJ2-5
abundance: -
len: 13
CDR3aa: CAIRRDTQETQYF
CDR3nt: TGTGCCATCAGAAGGGACACCCAAGAGACCCAGTACTTC

d_gene: TRBD1
v_gene: TRBV7-2
j_gene: TRBJ1-6
abundance: few
len: 15
CDR3aa: CASSFTGQANSPLHF
CDR3nt: TGTGCCAGCAGCTTTACCGGACAGGCGAATTCACCCCTCCACTTT

d_gene: -
v_gene: TRBV7-2
j_gene: TRBJ2-7
abundance: few
len: 15
CDR3aa: CASTQGGLTSYEQYF
CDR3nt: TGTGCCAGCACCCAAGGCGGTCTTACATCCTACGAGCAGTACTTC

d_gene: -
v_gene: TRBV5-1
j_gene: TRBJ2-2
abundance: once
len: 16
CDR3aa: CASSLAGASNTGELFF
CDR3nt: TGCGCCAGCAGCTTGGCAGGGGCCTCGAACACCGGGGAGCTGTTTTTT

d_gene: TRBD2
v_gene: TRBV19
j_gene: TRBJ2-2
abundance: -
len: 17
CDR3aa: CASSKWTSGTNTGELFF
CDR3nt: TGTGCCAGTAGTAAGTGGACTAGCGGGACAAACACCGGGGAGCTGTTTTTT

d_gene: TRBD2
v_gene: TRBV5-6
j_gene: TRBJ2-1
abundance: -
len: 17
CDR3aa: CASSLPASGRLGNEQFF
CDR3nt: TGTGCCAGCAGCTTGCCGGCTAGCGGGAGGCTGGGGAATGAGCAGTTCTTC

d_gene: TRBD1
v_gene: TRBV14
j_gene: TRBJ1-2
abundance: -
len: 14
CDR3aa: CASSQEDRGYGYTF
CDR3nt: TGTGCCAGCAGCCAAGAGGACAGGGGATATGGCTACACCTTC

d_gene: -
v_gene: TRBV21-1
j_gene: TRBJ2-1
abundance: once
len: 15
CDR3aa: CATDSGLAGNNEQFF
CDR3nt: TGTGCCACCGATTCCGGACTAGCGGGGAACAATGAGCAGTTCTTC

d_gene: -
v_gene: TRBV9
j_gene: TRBJ2-3
abundance: -
len: 14
CDR3aa: CASTLEGGTDTQYF
CDR3nt: TGTGCCAGCACCCTCGAGGGAGGCACAGATACGCAGTATTTT

d_gene: TRBD2
v_gene: TRBV5-1
j_gene: TRBJ2-3
abundance: -
len: 18
CDR3aa: CASSEGLAGFTSTDTQYF
CDR3nt: TGCGCCAGCAGCGAAGGACTAGCGGGTTTCACCAGCACAGATACGCAGTATTTT

d_gene: -
v_gene: TRBV11-2
j_gene: TRBJ2-1
abundance: -
len: 14
CDR3aa: CASSLDGNYYEQFF
CDR3nt: TGTGCCAGCAGCTTAGACGGGAACTACTATGAGCAGTTCTTC

d_gene: -
v_gene: TRBV5-4
j_gene: TRBJ1-6
abundance: once
len: 14
CDR3aa: CASSLDRLNSPLHF
CDR3nt: TGTGCCAGCAGCTTGGACAGGTTGAATTCACCCCTCCACTTT

d_gene: -
v_gene: TRBV3-1/TRBV3-2
j_gene: TRBJ1-2
abundance: once
len: 14
CDR3aa: CASRLQGGRGGYTF
CDR3nt: TGTGCCAGCAGGCTACAGGGAGGTCGTGGTGGCTACACCTTC

d_gene: -
v_gene: TRBV6-2/TRBV6-3
j_gene: TRBJ1-2
abundance: -
len: 17
CDR3aa: CASSYTSLGGTNYGYTF
CDR3nt: TGTGCCAGCAGCTATACATCTCTCGGCGGAACTAACTATGGCTACACCTTC

d_gene: TRBD2
v_gene: TRBV5-5
j_gene: TRBJ2-5
abundance: few
len: 14
CDR3aa: CASSLTTSGETQYF
CDR3nt: TGTGCCAGCAGCTTGACCACTAGCGGAGAGACCCAGTACTTC

d_gene: -
v_gene: TRBV2
j_gene: TRBJ1-4
abundance: -
len: 14
CDR3aa: CASSEDLVNEKLFF
CDR3nt: TGTGCCAGCAGTGAGGACCTCGTTAATGAAAAACTGTTTTTT